This TCR beta chain was sequenced during a study of blood T cell repertoires in COVID-19. Background on the study: Sources were T cells, B-cell-depleted T cells, or PBMCs; the material itself was cDNA or gDNA.

The CDR3 consists of 15 residues. The V end lost 3 bases, the J end lost 6 bases, and 18 bases lay between the germline ends. CDR1 and CDR2 from the germline V gene are KGHSH and LQKENI. Assay used: immunoSEQ multiplex PCR; TCRdb lists only in-frame clones, some missing. This table holds under 200,000 clones, about four fifths found once. The sequenced sample consisted of peripheral blood. V is TRBV18 and J is TRBJ2-7; possibly TRBD2 for D (5 bases). The source of this sequence is a man in his 70s who had recovered from COVID-19. CDR3 sequence (DNA): TGTGCCAGCTCACCCGCGGCTGCGGCGGGCTCCGAGCAGTACTTC. This encodes CASSPAAAAGSEQYF.